Presented here are 7 T cell receptor beta chains from one specimen sequenced in a study of T cell responses to AZD1222 COVID-19 vaccine. Method: immunoSEQ multiplex PCR; TCRdb's copy keeps in-frame clones and lacks some. The sample consists of some 130,000 clones, 80% to 90% of them appearing once. Material: peripheral blood, obtained on day 0 of AZD1222 vaccination. The receptor set was obtained from an adult in good health.

The V call is TRBV3-1 (or the pseudogene TRBV3-2), the J call TRBJ2-5, with D perhaps matching TRBD1 (5 bases). In germline, CDR1 is LGHDT, CDR2 YNNKEL (reference sequence). CDR3 length: 15 amino acids. The V end was cut by 4 bases, the J end by 0 bases, with 12 bases between. The CDR3: CASSRKTAYQETQYF. As DNA, the CDR3 is TGTGCCAGCAGCCGGAAGACAGCGTACCAAGAGACCCAGTACTTC.

The chain recombines TRBV6-2 or TRBV6-3 with TRBJ2-1; a weak D match, TRBD1 (5 bases). V was cut by 4 bases and J by 6 bases, with 10 bases left in between. The CDR3 loop spans 13 amino acids. CDR1 MNHEY and CDR2 SVGEGT come from the germline V gene. The CDR3 DNA is TGTGCCAGCAGTTCACGACAGCCCAATGAGCAGTTCTTC. Protein sequence: CASSSRQPNEQFF.

This clone was found a few times. The chain carries TRBV6-5 and TRBJ1-6, with D uncertain. Trimming stripped 0 bases from V and 12 bases from J, with 6 bases between. Germline-derived CDR1 and CDR2 are MNHEY and SVGAGI. This CDR3 is built from 12 residues. As DNA, the CDR3 is TGTGCCAGCAGTTACTCTGAGGGACCCCTCCACTTT. Protein: CASSYSEGPLHF.

The rearrangement links TRBV24-1 to TRBJ2-5; either TRBD1 or TRBD2 may supply D (5 bases each). Germline CDR1 KGHDR, CDR2 SFDVKD. V was cut by 4 bases and J by 2 bases, with 19 bases left in between. The CDR3 contains 17 residues. CDR3 DNA: TGTGCCACCAGTGACCTAGATCCGGGACGGTCACAAGAGACCCAGTACTTC. This sequence encodes CATSDLDPGRSQETQYF.

The chain recombines TRBV28 with TRBJ2-1; TRBD1 or TRBD2 may be the D gene (5 bases each). The CDR3 has 11 residues. Trimming pared 8 bases from V and 10 bases from J, leaving 12 bases between. From germline, CDR1 is MDHEN and CDR2 SYDVKM. CDR3 in amino acids: CASGGRREQFF. For the CDR3, the DNA is TGTGCCAGCGGGGGTCGTCGGGAGCAGTTCTTC.

In this sample, this clone turned up once. The rearrangement uses TRBV10-3 and TRBJ1-5; unclear D gene. This CDR3 spans 14 amino acids. Per the germline V gene, CDR1 is ENHRY and CDR2 is SYGVKD. The V and J ends lost 10 bases and 0 bases respectively, with 13 bases between them. The CDR3 nucleotides read TGTGCCACGCGGCTCGGGGATAGCAATCAGCCCCAGCATTTT. The encoded protein is CATRLGDSNQPQHF.

The chain has TRBV4-1 and TRBJ2-6; weak D call: TRBD1 (6 bases). Trimming removed 3 bases at V and 4 bases at J, with 13 bases between. Germline assignment: CDR1 MGHRA and CDR2 YSYEKL. This CDR3 has 16 amino acids. This CDR3 reads CASSHGQRQGANVLTF. The CDR3 DNA follows: TGCGCCAGCAGCCACGGACAGAGACAGGGGGCCAACGTCCTGACTTTC.